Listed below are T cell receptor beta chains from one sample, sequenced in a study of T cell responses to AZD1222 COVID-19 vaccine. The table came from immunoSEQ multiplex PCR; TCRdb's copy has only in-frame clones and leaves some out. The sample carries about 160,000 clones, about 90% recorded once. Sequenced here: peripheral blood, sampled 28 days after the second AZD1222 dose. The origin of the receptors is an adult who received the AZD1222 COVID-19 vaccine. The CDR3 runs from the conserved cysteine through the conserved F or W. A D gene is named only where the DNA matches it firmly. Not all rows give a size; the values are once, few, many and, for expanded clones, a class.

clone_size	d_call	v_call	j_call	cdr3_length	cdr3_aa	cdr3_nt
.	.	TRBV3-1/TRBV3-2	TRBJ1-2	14	CASSQASDLRGYTF	TGTGCCAGCAGCCAAGCTTCTGACCTACGTGGCTACACCTTC
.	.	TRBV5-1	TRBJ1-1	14	CASSSDPLDTEAFF	TGCGCCAGCAGCTCCGACCCTTTGGACACTGAAGCTTTCTTT
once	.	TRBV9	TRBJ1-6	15	CASSTWDSYNSPLHF	TGTGCCAGCAGCACCTGGGACTCCTATAATTCACCCCTCCACTTT
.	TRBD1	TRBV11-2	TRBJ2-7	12	CASTWDRLDQYF	TGTGCCAGCACCTGGGACAGATTGGATCAGTACTTC
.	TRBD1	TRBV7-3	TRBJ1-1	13	CASSLKSGGEAFF	TGTGCCAGCAGCTTAAAGTCAGGGGGTGAAGCTTTCTTT
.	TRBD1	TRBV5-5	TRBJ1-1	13	CASSVWDSPEAFF	TGTGCCAGCAGCGTATGGGACAGCCCTGAAGCTTTCTTT
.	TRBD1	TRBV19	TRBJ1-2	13	CASTADRDYGYTF	TGTGCCAGTACCGCCGACAGGGACTATGGCTACACCTTC
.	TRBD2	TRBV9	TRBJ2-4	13	CASSAGEGNIQYF	TGTGCCAGCAGCGCCGGGGAGGGGAACATTCAGTACTTC
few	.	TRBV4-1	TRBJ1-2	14	CASSQEAGYYGYTF	TGCGCCAGCAGCCAAGAGGCAGGGTACTATGGCTACACCTTC
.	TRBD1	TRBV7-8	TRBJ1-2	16	CASSLVGRGGYYGYTF	TGTGCCAGCAGCTTAGTGGGCAGGGGGGGATACTATGGCTACACCTTC
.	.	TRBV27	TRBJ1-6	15	CASKQEITYNSPLHF	TGTGCCAGCAAACAGGAGATAACCTATAATTCACCCCTCCACTTT
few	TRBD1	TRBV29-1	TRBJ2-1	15	CSASTGTGSYNEQFF	TGCAGCGCATCGACCGGGACAGGCTCCTACAATGAGCAGTTCTTC
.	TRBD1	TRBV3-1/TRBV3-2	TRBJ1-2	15	CASSQGWTGGYGYTF	TGTGCCAGCAGCCAAGGGTGGACAGGGGGCTACGGCTACACCTTC
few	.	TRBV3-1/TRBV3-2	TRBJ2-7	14	CASSPRTDTYEQYF	TGTGCCAGCAGCCCCCGGACCGATACCTACGAGCAGTACTTC
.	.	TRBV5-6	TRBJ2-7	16	CASSRSGAFKGGEQYF	TGTGCCAGCAGCAGATCCGGGGCCTTCAAAGGCGGCGAGCAGTACTTC
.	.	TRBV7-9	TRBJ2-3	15	CASSSWGRETDTQYF	TGTGCCAGCAGCTCCTGGGGCAGGGAGACAGATACGCAGTATTTT
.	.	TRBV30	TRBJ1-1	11	CAWSGPTEAFF	TGTGCCTGGAGCGGCCCCACTGAAGCTTTCTTT
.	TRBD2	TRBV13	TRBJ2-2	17	CASSPGLAGPNTGELFF	TGTGCCAGCAGCCCGGGACTAGCGGGACCTAACACCGGGGAGCTGTTTTTT
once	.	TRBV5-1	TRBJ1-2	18	CASSLEGGFPLANYGYTF	TGCGCCAGCAGCTTGGAAGGGGGGTTCCCCCTTGCTAACTATGGCTACACCTTC
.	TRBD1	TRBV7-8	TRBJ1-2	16	CASSPYDRGRDYGYTF	TGTGCCAGCAGCCCCTACGACAGGGGAAGGGACTATGGCTACACCTTC
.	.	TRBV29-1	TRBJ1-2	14	CSVWVTGRGNGYTF	TGCAGCGTTTGGGTTACGGGGAGAGGAAACGGCTACACCTTC
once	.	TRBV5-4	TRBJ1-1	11	CASSAGREAFF	TGTGCCAGCAGTGCGGGCCGAGAAGCTTTCTTT
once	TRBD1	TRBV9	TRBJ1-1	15	CASSAPGGLDTEAFF	TGTGCCAGCAGCGCTCCAGGGGGCTTGGACACTGAAGCTTTCTTT
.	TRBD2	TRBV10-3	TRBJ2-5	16	CAISELNSGTQETQYF	TGTGCCATCAGTGAGTTGAATAGCGGGACACAAGAGACCCAGTACTTC
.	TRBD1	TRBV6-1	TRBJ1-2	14	CASSDSDRVNGYTF	TGTGCCAGCAGTGATTCGGACAGGGTAAACGGCTACACCTTC
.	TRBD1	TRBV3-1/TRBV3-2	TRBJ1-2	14	CASSQAGTVYGYTF	TGTGCCAGCAGCCAGGCCGGGACAGTCTATGGCTACACCTTC
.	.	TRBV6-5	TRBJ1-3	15	CASDRYGAPGNTIYF	TGTGCCAGCGACCGTTACGGGGCACCTGGAAACACCATATATTTT
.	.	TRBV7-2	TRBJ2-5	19	CASSLEGRDINQPQETQYF	TGTGCCAGCAGCTTAGAGGGCAGGGATATAAATCAACCGCAAGAGACCCAGTACTTC
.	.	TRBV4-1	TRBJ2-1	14	CASSQVGGYNEQFF	TGCGCCAGCAGCCAAGTCGGCGGCTACAATGAGCAGTTCTTC
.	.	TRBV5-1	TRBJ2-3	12	CASSFPTDTQYF	TGCGCCAGCAGCTTCCCGACGGATACGCAGTATTTT
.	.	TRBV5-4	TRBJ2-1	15	CASSQGPGAYNEQFF	TGTGCCAGCAGCCAAGGGCCAGGGGCCTACAATGAGCAGTTCTTC
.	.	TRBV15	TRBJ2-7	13	CATSRYSAGEQYF	TGTGCCACCAGCAGGTATTCGGCAGGCGAGCAGTACTTC
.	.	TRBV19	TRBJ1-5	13	CASSGWGNQPQHF	TGTGCCAGTAGTGGCTGGGGCAATCAGCCCCAGCATTTT
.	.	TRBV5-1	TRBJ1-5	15	CASSQSDGRNQPQHF	TGCGCCAGCAGCCAGTCCGACGGCCGTAATCAGCCCCAGCATTTT
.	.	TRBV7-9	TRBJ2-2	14	CASHIGANTGELFF	TGTGCCAGCCACATAGGGGCGAACACCGGGGAGCTGTTTTTT
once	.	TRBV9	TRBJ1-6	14	CASSVSRGNSPLHF	TGTGCCAGCAGCGTATCCAGGGGAAATTCACCCCTCCACTTT
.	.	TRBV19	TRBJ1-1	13	CASSIVAGTEAFF	TGTGCCAGTAGTATTGTTGCAGGCACTGAAGCTTTCTTT
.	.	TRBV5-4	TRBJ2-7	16	CASSFGGLTGSYEQYF	TGTGCCAGCAGCTTCGGGGGTTTGACAGGTTCCTACGAGCAGTACTTC
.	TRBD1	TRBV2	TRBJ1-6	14	CARLMGQSNSPLHF	TGTGCCAGGTTGATGGGACAGAGTAATTCACCCCTCCACTTT
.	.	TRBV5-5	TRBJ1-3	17	CASSPGSILSAGNTIYF	TGTGCCAGCAGCCCTGGGTCTATCCTTTCGGCTGGAAACACCATATATTTT
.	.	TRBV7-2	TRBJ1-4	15	CASSLGPGLDEKLFF	TGTGCCAGCAGCTTAGGGCCAGGGTTGGATGAAAAACTGTTTTTT
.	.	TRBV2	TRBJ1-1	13	CASGGGWYTEAFF	TGTGCCAGCGGCGGGGGTTGGTACACTGAAGCTTTCTTT